This TCR beta chain came from a study of blood T cells in healthy people across ages. The authors drew about 9.9 milliliters of peripheral blood from each donor. Isolated PBMCs totaled at least 7 million in each sample. The germline V and J ends were trimmed by 0 bases and 2 bases, with 7 bases remaining between them. This CDR3 spans 14 amino acids. Germline V gene data show CDR1 as MGHRA and CDR2 as YSYEKL. This clonotype showed up just a few times. As yet, its antigen is unknown. PCR was performed a second time for about 7 to 12 cycles using a sample-barcoded 5' primer and a J-beta primer mix. From the 5' RACE reads, TCRdb called clonotypes with MiXCR, one entry per CDR3 protein. There are some 1.4 million distinct CDR3 sequences in the sample; about 40% occur only once, and around 8% lies in the top ten. Study outcomes and limitations: Greater diversity and more naive CD4+ cells were seen in long-lived donors than in aged donors. Estimated diversity across one million T cells was deemed an underestimate.

What was sequenced was blood. The receptor comes from a woman aged 18-29 years in good health. The J gene is TRBJ1-2, the V gene TRBV4-1, with no clear D. Here the CDR3 reads CASSQDARNYGYTF. In DNA form, the CDR3 reads TGCGCCAGCAGCCAAGACGCAAGAAACTATGGCTACACCTTC.